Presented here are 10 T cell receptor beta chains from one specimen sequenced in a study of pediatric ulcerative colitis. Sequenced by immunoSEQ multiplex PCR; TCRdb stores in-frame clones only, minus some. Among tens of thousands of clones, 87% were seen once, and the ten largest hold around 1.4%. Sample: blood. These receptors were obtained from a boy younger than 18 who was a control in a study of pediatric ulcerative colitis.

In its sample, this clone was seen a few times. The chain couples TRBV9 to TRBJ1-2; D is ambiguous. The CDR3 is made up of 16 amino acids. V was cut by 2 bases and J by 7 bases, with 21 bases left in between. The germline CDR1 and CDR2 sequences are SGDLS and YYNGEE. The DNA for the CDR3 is TGTGCCAGCAGCGTGGTGTCGTGGCTTGGTGTCGGTGGCTACACCTTC. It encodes CASSVVSWLGVGGYTF.

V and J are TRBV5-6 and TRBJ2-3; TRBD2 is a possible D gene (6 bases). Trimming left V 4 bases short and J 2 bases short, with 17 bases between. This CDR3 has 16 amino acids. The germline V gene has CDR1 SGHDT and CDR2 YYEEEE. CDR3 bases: TGTGCCAGCAGCAACGTAGGTGGGGAGGACACAGATACGCAGTATTTT. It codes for CASSNVGGEDTDTQYF.

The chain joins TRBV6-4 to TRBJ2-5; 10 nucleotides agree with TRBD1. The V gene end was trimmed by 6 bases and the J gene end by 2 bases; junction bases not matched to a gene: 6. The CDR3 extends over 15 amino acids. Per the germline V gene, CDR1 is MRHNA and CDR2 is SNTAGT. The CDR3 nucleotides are TGTGCCAGCAGCGAGACAGGGGGCACGCAAGAGACCCAGTACTTC. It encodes CASSETGGTQETQYF.

CDR3 in DNA: TGCGCCAGCAGCCAATTTGGTACCGGACTCCTCTCTGGGGCCAACGTCCTGACTTTC. Translation: CASSQFGTGLLSGANVLTF. This chain uses TRBV4-1 with TRBJ2-6, with D possibly being TRBD2 (5 bases). The CDR3 runs to 19 residues. CDR1 MGHRA and CDR2 YSYEKL come from the germline V gene. V was trimmed by 2 bases and J by 0 bases, leaving 17 bases between them.

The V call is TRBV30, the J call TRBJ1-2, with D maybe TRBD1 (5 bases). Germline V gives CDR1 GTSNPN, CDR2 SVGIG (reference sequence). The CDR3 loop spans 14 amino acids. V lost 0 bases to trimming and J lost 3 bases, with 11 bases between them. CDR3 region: CAWSVKVTDYGYTF. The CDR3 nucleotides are TGTGCCTGGAGTGTAAAGGTGACAGACTATGGCTACACCTTC.

This chain's CDR3 is CASSNDRRTEAFF. CDR3 nucleotide sequence: TGTGCCAGCAGCAACGACAGGAGAACTGAAGCTTTCTTT. The chain recombines TRBV9 with TRBJ1-1, with a weak D call TRBD1 (6 bases). CDR3 size: 13 residues. Germline V gene data show CDR1 as SGDLS and CDR2 as YYNGEE. With 4 bases removed from V and 5 bases from J, the gap between germline ends came to 12 bases. Supplemented by reference TRBV9 and TRBJ1-1, the full variable domain reads DSGVTQTPKHLITATGQRVTLRCSPRSGDLSVYWYQQSLDQGLQFLIQYYNGEERAKGNILERFSAQQFPDLHSELNLSSLELGDSALYFCASSNDRRTEAFFGQGTRLTVV.

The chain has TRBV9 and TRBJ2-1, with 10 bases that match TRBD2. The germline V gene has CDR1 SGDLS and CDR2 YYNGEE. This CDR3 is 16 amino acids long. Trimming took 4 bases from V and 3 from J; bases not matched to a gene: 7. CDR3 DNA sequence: TGTGCCAGCAGCTCGAGACTAGCGGGTCGCTACAATGAGCAGTTCTTC. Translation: CASSSRLAGRYNEQFF.

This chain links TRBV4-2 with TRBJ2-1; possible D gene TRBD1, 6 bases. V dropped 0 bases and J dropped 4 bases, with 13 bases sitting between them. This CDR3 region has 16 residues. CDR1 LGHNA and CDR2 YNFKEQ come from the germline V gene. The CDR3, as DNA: TGTGCCAGCAGCCAAGATCTGAGGGGGTTATACAATGAGCAGTTCTTC. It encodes CASSQDLRGLYNEQFF.

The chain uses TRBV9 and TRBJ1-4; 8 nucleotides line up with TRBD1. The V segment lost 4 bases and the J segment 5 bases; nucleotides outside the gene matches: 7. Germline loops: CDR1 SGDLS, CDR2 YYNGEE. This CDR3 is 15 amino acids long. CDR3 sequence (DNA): TGTGCCAGCAGCACCAAGGACAGGGACAATGAAAAACTGTTTTTT. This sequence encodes CASSTKDRDNEKLFF.

The CDR3 loop is CASSVPINNEQFF. CDR3 DNA: TGTGCCAGCAGCGTCCCCATTAACAATGAGCAGTTCTTC. This chain links TRBV9 with TRBJ2-1; D unclear. V lost 2 bases and J 5 bases, leaving 8 bases between the germline ends. The V gene's germline CDR1 is SGDLS and CDR2 YYNGEE. The CDR3 runs to 13 residues.